This T cell receptor beta chain was identified in a study of sequential checkpoint blockade in melanoma. Treatment specified: randomized to nivolumab then ipilimumab (arm A) or the reverse (arm B). Sequencing was performed with immunoSEQ multiplex PCR; in TCRdb, only in-frame clones are kept and a portion is missing. The sample yields fewer than 40,000 clones, less than 90% seen once. The germline gives CDR1 LNHNV, CDR2 YYDKDF (reference sequence). The V segment lost 5 bases and the J segment 6 bases; nucleotides outside the gene matches: 9. There are 15 residues in the CDR3. The sequence came from a human donor with melanoma. The V and J genes are TRBV15 and TRBJ2-1; TRBD1 agrees at 8 bases. The material was CD8+ T cells sorted from blood (inferred from file names), obtained from a patient given nivolumab and ipilimumab in sequence. CDR3 DNA: TGTGCCACCAGCTCTCCCAGGGGGCTGGCCAATGAGCAGTTCTTC. It translates to CATSSPRGLANEQFF.